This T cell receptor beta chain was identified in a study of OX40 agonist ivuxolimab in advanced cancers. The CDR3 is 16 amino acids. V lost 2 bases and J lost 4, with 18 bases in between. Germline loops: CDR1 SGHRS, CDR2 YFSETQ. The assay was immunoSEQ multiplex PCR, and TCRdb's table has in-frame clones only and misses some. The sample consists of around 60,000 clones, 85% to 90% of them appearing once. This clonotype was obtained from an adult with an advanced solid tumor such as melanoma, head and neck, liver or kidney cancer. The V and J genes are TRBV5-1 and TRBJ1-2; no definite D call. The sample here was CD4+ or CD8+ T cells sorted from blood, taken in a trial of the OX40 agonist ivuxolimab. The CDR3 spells CASSFLYGTQAYGYTF. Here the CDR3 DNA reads TGCGCCAGCAGCTTCCTCTATGGCACCCAAGCCTATGGCTACACCTTC. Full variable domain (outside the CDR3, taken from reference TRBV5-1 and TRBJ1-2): KAGVTQTPRYLIKTRGQQVTLSCSPISGHRSVSWYQQTPGQGLQFLFEYFSETQRNKGNFPGRFSGRQFSNSRSEMNVSTLELGDSALYLCASSFLYGTQAYGYTFGSGTRLTVV.